The 10 T cell receptor beta chains given below trace back to one sample, sequenced in a study of blood T cell repertoires in COVID-19. Sequencing used immunoSEQ multiplex PCR; TCRdb keeps in-frame clones, though not all of them. The data contain about 100,000 clones, over 75% of them singletons. The sample taken for sequencing was peripheral blood. The source of these receptors is a man aged 25 to 45 in a cohort sampled during active COVID-19.

V gene TRBV6-5 combines with J gene TRBJ2-3, with 11 positions matching TRBD2. This CDR3 contains 15 residues. The V and J ends lost 6 bases and 5 bases, in that order; junction bases with no gene match: 7. Per the germline V gene, CDR1 is MNHEY and CDR2 is SVGAGI. CDR3 nucleotide sequence: TGTGCCAGCAGACTTAGCGGGGGGGCCCGAGATACGCAGTATTTT. Translating it yields CASRLSGGARDTQYF.

The V gene is TRBV5-4, the J gene TRBJ1-1; weak D call: TRBD1 (6 bases). Germline V gives CDR1 SGHNT, CDR2 YYREEE (reference sequence). The CDR3 consists of 14 residues. V dropped 4 bases and J dropped 8 bases, with 18 bases sitting between them. CDR3 nucleotide sequence: TGTGCCAGCAGCCTACCCCGACAGGCTAGCGAAGCTTTCTTT. Protein product: CASSLPRQASEAFF.

This chain joins TRBV6-5 and TRBJ1-2, with a tentative D call TRBD1 (5 bases). CDR1 and CDR2 (germline): MNHEY, SVGAGI. The V gene lost 6 bases and the J gene lost 6 bases, with 17 bases spanning the gap. The CDR3 has 14 amino acids. CDR3 bases: TGTGCCAGCAGGACCCCCAACGGGGGAAATGGCTACACCTTC. As protein: CASRTPNGGNGYTF.

This chain joins TRBV25-1 and TRBJ1-6; 9 positions match TRBD1. After removal of 8 bases from V and 7 bases from J, the junction contained 6 bases not matched to a gene. Germline loops: CDR1 MGHDK, CDR2 SYGVNS. The length of the CDR3 is 14 residues. The CDR3 region is CASSPGTGNSPLHF. In DNA, the CDR3 is TGTGCCAGCTCACCCGGGACAGGGAATTCACCCCTCCACTTT.

The V call is TRBV5-4, the J call TRBJ2-6; possible D gene TRBD1, 6 bases. V was trimmed by 5 bases and J by 2 bases, leaving 14 bases between them. The germline CDR1 and CDR2 sequences are SGHNT and YYREEE (reference sequence). This CDR3 is 16 amino acids long. The CDR3 nucleotides are TGTGCCAGCAGGCCCGGGACAATAACTGGGGCCAACGTCCTGACTTTC. As protein: CASRPGTITGANVLTF.

This clone was detected once. CDR3 bases: TGCAGCGTTTGGGACAGTAAATCCTACGAGCAGTACTTC. Amino acids: CSVWDSKSYEQYF. The genes are TRBV29-1 and TRBJ2-7; 7 positions agree with TRBD1. The CDR3 spans 13 residues. Germline V gene lookup returns CDR1 SQVTM and CDR2 ANQGSEA. Trimming removed 5 bases from V and 1 base from J; junction bases left unmatched: 5.

The V call is TRBV27, the J call TRBJ1-2, with 7 nucleotides matching TRBD1. Germline V gene data show CDR1 as MNHEY and CDR2 as SMNVEV (reference sequence). This CDR3 spans 13 amino acids. V shed 2 bases, J shed 8 bases, and the junction held 5 bases outside the gene matches. The CDR3 protein is CASSLEGAGGYTF. CDR3 DNA sequence: TGTGCCAGCAGTTTAGAGGGGGCCGGAGGCTACACCTTC.

In its sample, this clone was seen once. This chain links TRBV19 with TRBJ2-3; D is uncertain. Germline V CDR1 and CDR2: LNHDA, SQIVND (reference sequence). The CDR3 spans 15 residues. V lost 5 bases, J lost 4 bases, and 16 bases lay in between. The CDR3 DNA sequence: TGTGCCAGTAGTCCACCGGTTACCCAATCAGATACGCAGTATTTT. The encoded protein is CASSPPVTQSDTQYF.

The CDR3 protein is CASSQGQGYGYTF. CDR3 coding DNA: TGTGCCAGCAGCCAAGGACAGGGTTATGGCTACACCTTC. The rearrangement links TRBV3-1 (or the pseudogene TRBV3-2) to TRBJ1-2; 7 positions match TRBD1. Trimming at V came to 1 base and at J to 5 bases, leaving 1 base not matched to a gene. This CDR3 contains 13 residues. Per the germline V gene, CDR1 is LGHDT and CDR2 is YNNKEL (reference sequence).

With respect to this clone: Other nucleotide sequences in the sample specify the same CDR3. V is TRBV7-2 and J is TRBJ2-2; possibly TRBD1 for D (6 bases). CDR1 SGHTA and CDR2 FQGNSA come from the germline V gene. The V and J ends lost 2 bases and 0 bases respectively, with 7 bases between them. The CDR3 spans 15 residues. Written as DNA, the CDR3 is TGTGCCAGCAGCTTAAGGGGGACGAACACCGGGGAGCTGTTTTTT. Translated: CASSLRGTNTGELFF.